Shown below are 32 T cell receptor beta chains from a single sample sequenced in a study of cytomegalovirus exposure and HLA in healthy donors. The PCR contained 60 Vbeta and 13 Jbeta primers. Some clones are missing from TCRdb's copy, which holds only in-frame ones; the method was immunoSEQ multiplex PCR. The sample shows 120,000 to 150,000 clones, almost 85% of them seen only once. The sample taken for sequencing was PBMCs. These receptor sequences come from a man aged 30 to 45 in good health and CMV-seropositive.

The CDR3 loop is CASSLWDREGTEAFF. CDR3 DNA sequence: TGTGCCAGCAGTTTATGGGACAGGGAGGGCACTGAAGCTTTCTTT. The chain combines TRBV28 with TRBJ1-1, with 8 bases that match TRBD1. The germline CDR1 and CDR2 sequences are MDHEN and SYDVKM. With V trimmed by 0 bases and J by 4 bases, 4 bases remained unmatched. The CDR3 contains 15 residues.

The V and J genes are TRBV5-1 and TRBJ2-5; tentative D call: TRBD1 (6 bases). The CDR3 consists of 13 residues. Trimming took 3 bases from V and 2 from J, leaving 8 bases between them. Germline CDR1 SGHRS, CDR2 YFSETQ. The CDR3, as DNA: TGCGCCAGCAGCTGGGACACTCAAGAGACCCAGTACTTC. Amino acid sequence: CASSWDTQETQYF. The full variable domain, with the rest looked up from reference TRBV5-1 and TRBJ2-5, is KAGVTQTPRYLIKTRGQQVTLSCSPISGHRSVSWYQQTPGQGLQFLFEYFSETQRNKGNFPGRFSGRQFSNSRSEMNVSTLELGDSALYLCASSWDTQETQYFGPGTRLLVL.

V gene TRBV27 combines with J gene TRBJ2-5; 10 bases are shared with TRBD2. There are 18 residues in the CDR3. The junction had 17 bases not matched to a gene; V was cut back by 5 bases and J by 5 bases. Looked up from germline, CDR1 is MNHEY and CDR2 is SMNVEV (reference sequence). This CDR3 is CASSPLSGRALFGETQYF. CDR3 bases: TGTGCCAGCAGTCCGTTAAGCGGGAGGGCCCTTTTTGGTGAGACCCAGTACTTC.

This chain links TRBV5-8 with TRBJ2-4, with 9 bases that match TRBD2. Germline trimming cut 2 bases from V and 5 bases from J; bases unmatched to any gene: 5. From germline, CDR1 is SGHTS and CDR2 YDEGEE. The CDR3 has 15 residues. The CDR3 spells CASSFRGGAENIQYF. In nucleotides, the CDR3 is TGTGCCAGCAGCTTTCGCGGGGGGGCGGAAAACATTCAGTACTTC. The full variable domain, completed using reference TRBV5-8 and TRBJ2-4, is EAGVTQSPTHLIKTRGQQATLRCSPISGHTSVYWYQQALGLGLQFLLWYDEGEERNRGNFPPRFSGRQFPNYSSELNVNALELEDSALYLCASSFRGGAENIQYFGAGTRLSVL.

The CDR3 region is CASSKAGGLLGYTQYF. The CDR3 DNA sequence: TGTGCCAGCAGCAAGGCGGGAGGCCTCCTCGGGTATACGCAGTATTTT. The rearrangement links TRBV5-6 to TRBJ2-3, with 8 positions matching TRBD2. Losses at the gene ends were 4 bases for V and 7 bases for J; bases not matched to a gene: 14. The CDR3 covers 16 residues. Germline-derived CDR1 and CDR2 are SGHDT and YYEEEE.

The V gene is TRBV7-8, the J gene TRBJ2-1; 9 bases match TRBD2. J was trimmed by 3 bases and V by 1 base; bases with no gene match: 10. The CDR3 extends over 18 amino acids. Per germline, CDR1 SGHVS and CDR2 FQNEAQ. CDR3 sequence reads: CASSLGVSGGQFYNEQFF. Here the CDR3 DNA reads TGTGCCAGCAGCTTAGGCGTTAGCGGGGGCCAGTTCTACAATGAGCAGTTCTTC. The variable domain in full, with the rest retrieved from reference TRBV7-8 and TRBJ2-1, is GAGVSQSPRYKVAKRGQDVALRCDPISGHVSLFWYQQALGQGPEFLTYFQNEAQLDKSGLPSDRFFAERPEGSVSTLKIQRTQQEDSAVYLCASSLGVSGGQFYNEQFFGPGTRLTVL.

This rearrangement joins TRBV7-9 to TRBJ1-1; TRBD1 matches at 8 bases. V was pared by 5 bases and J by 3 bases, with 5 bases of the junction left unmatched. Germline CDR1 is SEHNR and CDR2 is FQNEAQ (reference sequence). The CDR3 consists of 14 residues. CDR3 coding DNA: TGTGCCAGCAGCCCTCGGACAGGGTACACTGAAGCTTTCTTT. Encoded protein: CASSPRTGYTEAFF.

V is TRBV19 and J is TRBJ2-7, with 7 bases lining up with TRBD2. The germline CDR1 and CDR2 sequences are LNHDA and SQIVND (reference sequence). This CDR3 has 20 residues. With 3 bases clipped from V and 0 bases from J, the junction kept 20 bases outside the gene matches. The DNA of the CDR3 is TGTGCCAGTAGTATTAGAAGGACGCGATTAGCGGGTTCAAGCTCCTACGAGCAGTACTTC. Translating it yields CASSIRRTRLAGSSSYEQYF.

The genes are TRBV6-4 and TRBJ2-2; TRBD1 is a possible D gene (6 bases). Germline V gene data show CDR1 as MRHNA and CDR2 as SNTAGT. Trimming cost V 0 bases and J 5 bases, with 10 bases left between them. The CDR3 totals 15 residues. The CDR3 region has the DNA TGTGCCAGCAGTGACTCGGACAGTCCTACCGGGGAGCTGTTTTTT. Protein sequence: CASSDSDSPTGELFF.

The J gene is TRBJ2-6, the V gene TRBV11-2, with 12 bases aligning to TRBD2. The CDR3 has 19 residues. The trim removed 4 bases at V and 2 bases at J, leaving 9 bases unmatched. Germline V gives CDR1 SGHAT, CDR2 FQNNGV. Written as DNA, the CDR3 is TGTGCCAGCAGCTCCCCGACTAGCGGGGGATTAGCTGGGGCCAACGTCCTGACTTTC. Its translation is CASSSPTSGGLAGANVLTF.

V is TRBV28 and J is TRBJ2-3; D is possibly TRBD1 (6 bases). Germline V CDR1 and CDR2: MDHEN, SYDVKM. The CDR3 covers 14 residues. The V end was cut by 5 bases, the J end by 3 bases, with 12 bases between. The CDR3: CASSPRTVTDTQYF. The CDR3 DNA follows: TGTGCCAGCAGTCCTAGGACAGTGACAGATACGCAGTATTTT.

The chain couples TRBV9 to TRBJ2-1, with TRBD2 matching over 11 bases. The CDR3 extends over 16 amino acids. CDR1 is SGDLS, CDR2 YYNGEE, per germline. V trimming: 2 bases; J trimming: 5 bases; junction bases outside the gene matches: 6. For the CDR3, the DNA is TGTGCCAGCAGCGTGGCCGGGACTAGCGGCCACAATGAGCAGTTCTTC. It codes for CASSVAGTSGHNEQFF.

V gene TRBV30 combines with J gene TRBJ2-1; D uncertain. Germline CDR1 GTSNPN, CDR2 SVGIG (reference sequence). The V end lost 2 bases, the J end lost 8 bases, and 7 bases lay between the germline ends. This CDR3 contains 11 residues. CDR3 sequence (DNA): TGTGCCTGGAGTTTAACAGATGAGCAGTTCTTC. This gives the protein CAWSLTDEQFF.

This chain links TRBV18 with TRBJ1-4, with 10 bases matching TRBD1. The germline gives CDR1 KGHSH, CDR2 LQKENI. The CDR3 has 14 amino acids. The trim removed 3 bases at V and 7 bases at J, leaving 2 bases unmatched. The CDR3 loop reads CASSPGTGAEKLFF. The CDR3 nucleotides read TGTGCCAGCTCACCCGGGACAGGGGCTGAAAAACTGTTTTTT.

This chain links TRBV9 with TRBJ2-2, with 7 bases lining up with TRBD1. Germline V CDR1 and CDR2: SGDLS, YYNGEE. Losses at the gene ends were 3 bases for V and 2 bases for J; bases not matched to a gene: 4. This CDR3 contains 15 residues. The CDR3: CASSADRDNTGELFF. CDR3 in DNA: TGTGCCAGCAGCGCTGACAGGGACAACACCGGGGAGCTGTTTTTT.

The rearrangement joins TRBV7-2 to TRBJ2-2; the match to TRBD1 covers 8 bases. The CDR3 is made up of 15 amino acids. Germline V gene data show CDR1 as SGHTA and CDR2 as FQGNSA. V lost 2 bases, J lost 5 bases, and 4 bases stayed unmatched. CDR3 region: CASSLSTGGTGELFF. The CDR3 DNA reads TGTGCCAGCAGCTTATCAACAGGGGGAACCGGGGAGCTGTTTTTT.

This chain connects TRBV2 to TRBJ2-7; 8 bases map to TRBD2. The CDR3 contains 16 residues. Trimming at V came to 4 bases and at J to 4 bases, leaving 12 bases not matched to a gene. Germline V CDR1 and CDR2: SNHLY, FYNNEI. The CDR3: CASSAVGRAELYEQYF. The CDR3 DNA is TGTGCCAGCAGTGCGGTCGGGAGGGCCGAATTATACGAGCAGTACTTC.

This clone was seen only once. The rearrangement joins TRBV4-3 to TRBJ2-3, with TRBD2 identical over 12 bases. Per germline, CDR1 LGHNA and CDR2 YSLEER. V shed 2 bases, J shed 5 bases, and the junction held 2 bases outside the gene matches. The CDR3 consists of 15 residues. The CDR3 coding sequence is TGCGCCAGCAGCCAATCTAGCGGGGGGGAAGATACGCAGTATTTT. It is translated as CASSQSSGGEDTQYF.

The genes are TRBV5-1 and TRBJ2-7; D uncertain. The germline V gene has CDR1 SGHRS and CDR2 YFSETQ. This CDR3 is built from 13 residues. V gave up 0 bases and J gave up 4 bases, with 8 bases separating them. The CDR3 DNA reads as TGCGCCAGCAGCTTGGCGCCAGGATACGAGCAGTACTTC. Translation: CASSLAPGYEQYF.

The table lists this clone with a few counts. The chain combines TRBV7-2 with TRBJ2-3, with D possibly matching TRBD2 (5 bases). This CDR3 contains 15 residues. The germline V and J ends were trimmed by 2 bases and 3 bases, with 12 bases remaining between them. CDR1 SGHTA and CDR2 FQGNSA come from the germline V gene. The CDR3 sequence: CASSLSLVATDTQYF. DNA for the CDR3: TGTGCCAGCAGCTTAAGTCTGGTAGCGACAGATACGCAGTATTTT.

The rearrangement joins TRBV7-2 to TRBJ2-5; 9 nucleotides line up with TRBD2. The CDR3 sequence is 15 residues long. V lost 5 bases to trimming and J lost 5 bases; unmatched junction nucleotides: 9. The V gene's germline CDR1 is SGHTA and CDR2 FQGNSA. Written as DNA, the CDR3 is TGTGCCAGCAGCCTAGATAGCGGGGGAGCTGAGACCCAGTACTTC. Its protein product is CASSLDSGGAETQYF. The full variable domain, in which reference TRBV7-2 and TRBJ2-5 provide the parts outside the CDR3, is GAGVSQSPSNKVTEKGKDVELRCDPISGHTALYWYRQSLGQGLEFLIYFQGNSAPDKSGLPSDRFSAERTGGSVSTLTIQRTQQEDSAVYLCASSLDSGGAETQYFGPGTRLLVL.

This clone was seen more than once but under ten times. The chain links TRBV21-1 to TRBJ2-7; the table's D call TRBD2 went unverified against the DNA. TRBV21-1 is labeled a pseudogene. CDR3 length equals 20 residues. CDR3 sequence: CASSKGLGGTPRESSYEQYF. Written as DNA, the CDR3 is TGTGCCAGCAGCAAAGGCTTGGGGGGAACCCCCCGCGAAAGCTCCTACGAGCAGTACTTC.

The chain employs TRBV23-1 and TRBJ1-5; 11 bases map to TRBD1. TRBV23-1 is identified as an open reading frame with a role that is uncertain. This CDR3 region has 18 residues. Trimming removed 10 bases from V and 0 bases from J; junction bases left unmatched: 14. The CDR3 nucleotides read TGCGCCACCTGCCCGGGACAGGGGGTCCTCTATAGCAATCAGCCCCAGCATTTT. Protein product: CATCPGQGVLYSNQPQHF.

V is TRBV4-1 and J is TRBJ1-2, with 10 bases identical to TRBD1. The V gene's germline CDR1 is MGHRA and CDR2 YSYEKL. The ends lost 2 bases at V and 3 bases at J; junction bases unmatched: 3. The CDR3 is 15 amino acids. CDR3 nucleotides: TGCGCCAGCAGCCAACCCGGGACAGGGGACTATGGCTACACCTTC. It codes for CASSQPGTGDYGYTF.

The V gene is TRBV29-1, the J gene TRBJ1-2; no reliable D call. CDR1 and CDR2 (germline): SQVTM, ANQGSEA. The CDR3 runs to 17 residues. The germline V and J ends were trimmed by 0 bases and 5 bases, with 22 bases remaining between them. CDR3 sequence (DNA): TGCAGCGTTGAAGAGCGTAATCGGGCAGCGGTACTATATGGCTACACCTTC. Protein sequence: CSVEERNRAAVLYGYTF.

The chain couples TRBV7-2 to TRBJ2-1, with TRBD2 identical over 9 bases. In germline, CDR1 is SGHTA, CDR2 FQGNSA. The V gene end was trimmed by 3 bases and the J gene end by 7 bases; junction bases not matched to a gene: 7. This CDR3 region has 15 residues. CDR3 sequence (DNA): TGTGCCAGCAGCTTTAGCGGGGGCCCCTTTAATGAGCAGTTCTTC. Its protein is CASSFSGGPFNEQFF.

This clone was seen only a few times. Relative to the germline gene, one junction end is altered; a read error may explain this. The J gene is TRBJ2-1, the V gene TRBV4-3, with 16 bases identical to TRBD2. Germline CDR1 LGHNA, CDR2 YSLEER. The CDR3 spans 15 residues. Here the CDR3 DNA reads TGCGCCAGCAGCCAAGCCGGGACTAGCGGGGGGGCCTCAGTCTTC. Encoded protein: CASSQAGTSGGASVF.

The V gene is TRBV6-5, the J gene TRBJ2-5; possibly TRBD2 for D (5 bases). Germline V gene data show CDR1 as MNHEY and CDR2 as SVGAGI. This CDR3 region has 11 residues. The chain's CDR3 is CAARAQETQYF. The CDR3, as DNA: TGTGCTGCGCGGGCCCAAGAGACCCAGTACTTC.

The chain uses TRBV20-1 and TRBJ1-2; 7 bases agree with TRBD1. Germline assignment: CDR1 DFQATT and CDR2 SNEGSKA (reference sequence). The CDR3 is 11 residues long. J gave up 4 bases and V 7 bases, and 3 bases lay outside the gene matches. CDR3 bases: TGCAGTGGACAGGGTTCCTATGGCTACACCTTC. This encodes CSGQGSYGYTF.

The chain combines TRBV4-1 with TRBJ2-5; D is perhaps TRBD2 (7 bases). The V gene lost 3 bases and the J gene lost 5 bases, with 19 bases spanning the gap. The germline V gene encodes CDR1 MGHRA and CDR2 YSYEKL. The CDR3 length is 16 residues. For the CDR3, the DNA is TGCGCCAGCAGCCAGGAAGGGGGGACTAAAGGGGAGACCCAGTACTTC. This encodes CASSQEGGTKGETQYF.

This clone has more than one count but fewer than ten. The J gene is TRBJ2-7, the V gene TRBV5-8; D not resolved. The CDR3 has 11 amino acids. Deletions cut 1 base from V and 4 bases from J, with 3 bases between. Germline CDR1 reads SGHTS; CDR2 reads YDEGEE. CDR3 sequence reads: CASSLTYEQYF. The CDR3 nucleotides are TGTGCCAGCAGCTTGACATACGAGCAGTACTTC.

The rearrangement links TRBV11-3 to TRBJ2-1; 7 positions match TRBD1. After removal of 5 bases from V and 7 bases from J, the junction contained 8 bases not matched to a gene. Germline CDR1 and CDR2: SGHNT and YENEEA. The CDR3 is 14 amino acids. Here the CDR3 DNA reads TGTGCCAGCAGCCCGCGACAGGGTCGGAATGAGCAGTTCTTC. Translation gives CASSPRQGRNEQFF.